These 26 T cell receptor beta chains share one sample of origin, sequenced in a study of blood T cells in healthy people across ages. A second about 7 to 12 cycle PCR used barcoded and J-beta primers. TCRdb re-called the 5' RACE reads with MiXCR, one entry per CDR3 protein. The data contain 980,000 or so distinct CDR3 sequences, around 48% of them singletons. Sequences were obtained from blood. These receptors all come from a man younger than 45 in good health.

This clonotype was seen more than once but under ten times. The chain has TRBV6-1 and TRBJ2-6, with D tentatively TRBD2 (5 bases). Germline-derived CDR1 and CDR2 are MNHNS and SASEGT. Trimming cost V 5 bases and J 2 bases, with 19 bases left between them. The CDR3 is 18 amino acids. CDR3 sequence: CASSTGLARGPGANVLTF. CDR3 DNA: TGTGCCAGCAGTACCGGACTGGCTCGGGGTCCTGGGGCCAACGTCCTGACTTTC.

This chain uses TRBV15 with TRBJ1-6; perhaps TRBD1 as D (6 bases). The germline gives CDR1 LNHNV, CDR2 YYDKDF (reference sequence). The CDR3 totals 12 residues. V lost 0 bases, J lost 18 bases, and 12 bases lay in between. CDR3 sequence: CATSRDGRDTHF. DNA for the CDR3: TGTGCCACCAGCAGAGACGGTAGGGACACCCACTTT.

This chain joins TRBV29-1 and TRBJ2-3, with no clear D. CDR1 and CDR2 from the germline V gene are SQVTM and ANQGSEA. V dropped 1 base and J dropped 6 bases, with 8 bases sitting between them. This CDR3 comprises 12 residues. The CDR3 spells CSVEGIADTQYF. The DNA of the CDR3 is TGCAGCGTTGAAGGCATCGCGGATACGCAGTATTTT.

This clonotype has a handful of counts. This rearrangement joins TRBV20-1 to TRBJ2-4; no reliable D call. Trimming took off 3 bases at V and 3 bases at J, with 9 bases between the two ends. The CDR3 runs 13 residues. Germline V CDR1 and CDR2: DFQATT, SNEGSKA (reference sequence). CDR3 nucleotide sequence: TGCAGTGCTAGCCCAGAAGTCAAAAACATTCAGTACTTC. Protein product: CSASPEVKNIQYF.

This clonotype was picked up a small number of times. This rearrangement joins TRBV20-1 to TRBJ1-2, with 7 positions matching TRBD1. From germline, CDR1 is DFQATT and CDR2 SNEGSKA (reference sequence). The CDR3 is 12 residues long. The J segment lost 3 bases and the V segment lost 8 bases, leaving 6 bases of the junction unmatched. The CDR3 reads CSSWGTDYGYTF. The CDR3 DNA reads TGCAGTTCGTGGGGGACAGACTATGGCTACACCTTC.

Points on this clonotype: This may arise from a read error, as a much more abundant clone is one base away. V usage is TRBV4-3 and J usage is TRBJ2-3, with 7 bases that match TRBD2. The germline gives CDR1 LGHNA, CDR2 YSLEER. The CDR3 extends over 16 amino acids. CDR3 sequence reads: CASSQDGAGTTGTQYF. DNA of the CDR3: TGCGCCAGCAGCCAAGATGGAGCGGGGACCACAGGTACGCAGTATTTT.

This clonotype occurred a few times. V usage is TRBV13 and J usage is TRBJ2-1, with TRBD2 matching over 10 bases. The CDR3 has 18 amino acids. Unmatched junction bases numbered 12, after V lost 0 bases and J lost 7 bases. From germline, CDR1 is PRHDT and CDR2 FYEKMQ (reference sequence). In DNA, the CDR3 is TGTGCCAGCAGCTTAGGCGGGAGCGGGGGGGCGATTGGTAATGAGCAGTTCTTC. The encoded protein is CASSLGGSGGAIGNEQFF.

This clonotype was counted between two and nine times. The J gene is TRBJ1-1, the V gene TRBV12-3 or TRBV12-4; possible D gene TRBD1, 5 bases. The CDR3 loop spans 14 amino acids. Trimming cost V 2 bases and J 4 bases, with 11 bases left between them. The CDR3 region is CASSLLGGSTEAFF. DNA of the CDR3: TGTGCCAGCAGTTTACTCGGGGGAAGCACTGAAGCTTTCTTT.

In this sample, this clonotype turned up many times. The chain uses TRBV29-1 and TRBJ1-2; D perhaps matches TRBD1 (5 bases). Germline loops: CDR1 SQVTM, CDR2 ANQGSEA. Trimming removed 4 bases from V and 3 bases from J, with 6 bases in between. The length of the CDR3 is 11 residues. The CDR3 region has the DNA TGCAGCGTTGGAGGGGACTATGGCTACACCTTC. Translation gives CSVGGDYGYTF.

CDR3 sequence: CASNPDWTSGEQFF. The CDR3 coding sequence is TGCGCCAGCAACCCAGATTGGACTAGCGGGGAGCAGTTCTTC. The rearrangement links TRBV4-3 to TRBJ2-1, with 11 bases matching TRBD2. This CDR3 comprises 14 residues. With V trimmed by 7 bases and J by 10 bases, 9 bases remained unmatched. CDR1 is LGHNA, CDR2 YSLEER, per germline.

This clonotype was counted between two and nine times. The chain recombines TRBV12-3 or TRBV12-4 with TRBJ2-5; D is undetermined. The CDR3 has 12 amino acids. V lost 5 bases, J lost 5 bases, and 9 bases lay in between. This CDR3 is CASSDPPETQYF. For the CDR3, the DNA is TGTGCCAGCAGTGACCCCCCTGAGACCCAGTACTTC.

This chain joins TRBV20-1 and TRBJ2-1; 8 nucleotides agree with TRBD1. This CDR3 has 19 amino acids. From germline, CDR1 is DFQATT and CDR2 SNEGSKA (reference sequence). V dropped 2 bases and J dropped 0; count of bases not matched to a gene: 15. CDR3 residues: CSARLRDRLKPSSYNEQFF. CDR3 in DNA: TGCAGTGCTAGACTCCGGGACAGGCTGAAACCGAGCTCCTACAATGAGCAGTTCTTC.

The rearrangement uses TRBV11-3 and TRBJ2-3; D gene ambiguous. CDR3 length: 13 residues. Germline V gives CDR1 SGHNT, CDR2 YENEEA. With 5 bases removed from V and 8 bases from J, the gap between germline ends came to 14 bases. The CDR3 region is CASSPRGDRTQYF. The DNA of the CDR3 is TGTGCCAGCAGCCCTCGAGGAGACCGTACGCAGTATTTT.

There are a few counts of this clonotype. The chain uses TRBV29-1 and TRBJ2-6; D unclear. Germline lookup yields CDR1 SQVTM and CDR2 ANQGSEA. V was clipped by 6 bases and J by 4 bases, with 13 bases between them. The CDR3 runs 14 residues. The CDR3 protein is CSVFFSDGANVLTF. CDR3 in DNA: TGCAGCGTATTTTTCTCGGACGGGGCCAACGTCCTGACTTTC.

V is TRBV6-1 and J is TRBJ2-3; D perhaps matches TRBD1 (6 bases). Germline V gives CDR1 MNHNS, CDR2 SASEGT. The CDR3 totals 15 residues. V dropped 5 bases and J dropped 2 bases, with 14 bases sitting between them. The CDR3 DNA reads TGTGCCAGCAGTCCAACAGGGTATCACACAGATACGCAGTATTTT. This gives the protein CASSPTGYHTDTQYF.

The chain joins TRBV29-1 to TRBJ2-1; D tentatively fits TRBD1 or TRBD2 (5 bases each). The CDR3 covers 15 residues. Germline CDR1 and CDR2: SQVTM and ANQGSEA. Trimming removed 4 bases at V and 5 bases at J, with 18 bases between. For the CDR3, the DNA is TGCAGCGTTGGTGGCGGGCAGGGTACCAACAATGAGCAGTTCTTC. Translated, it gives CSVGGGQGTNNEQFF.

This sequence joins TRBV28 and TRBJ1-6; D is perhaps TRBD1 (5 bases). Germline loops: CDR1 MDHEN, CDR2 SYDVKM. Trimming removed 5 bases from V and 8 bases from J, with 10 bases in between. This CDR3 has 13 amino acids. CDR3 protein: CASSKGRDSPLHF. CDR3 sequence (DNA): TGTGCCAGCAGTAAGGGGAGGGATTCACCCCTCCACTTT.

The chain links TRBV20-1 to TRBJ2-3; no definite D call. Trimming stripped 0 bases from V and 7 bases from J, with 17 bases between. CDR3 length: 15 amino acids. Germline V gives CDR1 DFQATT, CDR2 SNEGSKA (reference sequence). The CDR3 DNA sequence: TGCAGTGCTAGAGAATCCACCCTCTTCCCTTATACGCAGTATTTT. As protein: CSARESTLFPYTQYF.

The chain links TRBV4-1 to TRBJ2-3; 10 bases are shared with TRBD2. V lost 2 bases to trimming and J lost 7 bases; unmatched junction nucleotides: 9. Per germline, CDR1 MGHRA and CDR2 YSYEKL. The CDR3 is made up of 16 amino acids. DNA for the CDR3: TGCGCCAGCAGCCAACTAGGGACTAGCGCGGTCAATACGCAGTATTTT. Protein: CASSQLGTSAVNTQYF.

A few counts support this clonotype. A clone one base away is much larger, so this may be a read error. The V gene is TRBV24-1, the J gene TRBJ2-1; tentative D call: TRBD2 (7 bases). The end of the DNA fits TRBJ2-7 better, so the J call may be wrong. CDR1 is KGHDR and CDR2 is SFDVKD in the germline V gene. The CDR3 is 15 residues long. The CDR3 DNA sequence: TGTGCCACCAGTTCTGGGGGGGGCCCCTACAATGAGCAGTACTTC. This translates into CATSSGGGPYNEQYF.

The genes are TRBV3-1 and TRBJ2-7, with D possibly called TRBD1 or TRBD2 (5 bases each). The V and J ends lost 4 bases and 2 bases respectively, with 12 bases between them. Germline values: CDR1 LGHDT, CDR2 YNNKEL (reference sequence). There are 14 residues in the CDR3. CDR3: CASSPWDGPYEQYF. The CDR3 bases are TGTGCCAGCAGCCCCTGGGACGGGCCCTACGAGCAGTACTTC.

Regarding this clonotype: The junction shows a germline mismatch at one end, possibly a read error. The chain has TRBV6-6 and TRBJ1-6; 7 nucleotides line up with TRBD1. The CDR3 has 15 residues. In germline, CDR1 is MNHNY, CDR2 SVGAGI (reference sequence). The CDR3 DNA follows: TGTGCCAGCCGCAAGTCGGACAGGTTTAATTTACCCCTCCACTTT. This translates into CASRKSDRFNLPLHF.

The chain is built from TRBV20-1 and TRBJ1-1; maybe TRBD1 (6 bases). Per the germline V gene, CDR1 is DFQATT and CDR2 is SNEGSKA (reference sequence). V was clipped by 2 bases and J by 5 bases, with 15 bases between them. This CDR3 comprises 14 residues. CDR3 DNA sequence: TGCAGTGCTAGAAATGCCCAGGGGAGGACTGAAGCTTTCTTT. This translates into CSARNAQGRTEAFF.

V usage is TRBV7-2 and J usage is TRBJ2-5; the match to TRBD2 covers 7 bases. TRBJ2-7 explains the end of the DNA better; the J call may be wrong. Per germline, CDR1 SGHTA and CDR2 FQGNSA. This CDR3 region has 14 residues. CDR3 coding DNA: TGTGCCAGCAGCACTGCGGGCGGGGGCTACGAGCAGTACTTC. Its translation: CASSTAGGGYEQYF.

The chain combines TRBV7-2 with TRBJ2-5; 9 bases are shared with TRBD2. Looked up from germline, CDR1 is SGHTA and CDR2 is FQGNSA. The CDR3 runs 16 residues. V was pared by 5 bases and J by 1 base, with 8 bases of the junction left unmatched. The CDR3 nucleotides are TGTGCCAGCAGCCCTCGACTAGCGGCGATCCAAGAGACCCAGTACTTC. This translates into CASSPRLAAIQETQYF. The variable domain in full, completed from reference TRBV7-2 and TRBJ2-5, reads GAGVSQSPSNKVTEKGKDVELRCDPISGHTALYWYRQSLGQGLEFLIYFQGNSAPDKSGLPSDRFSAERTGGSVSTLTIQRTQQEDSAVYLCASSPRLAAIQETQYFGPGTRLLVL.

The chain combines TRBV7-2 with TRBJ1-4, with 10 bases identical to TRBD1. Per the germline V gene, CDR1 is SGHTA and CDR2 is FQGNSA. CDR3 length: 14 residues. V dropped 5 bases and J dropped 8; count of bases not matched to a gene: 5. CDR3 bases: TGTGCCAGCAGCGTCGACAGGGGGCGGGAAAAACTGTTTTTT. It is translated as CASSVDRGREKLFF.